What follows is one TCR beta chain and its context. Its antigen is unknown. Every bit of the isolated RNA underwent reverse transcription, so sequencing read expressed TCRB transcripts. Clones were sequenced by immunoSEQ multiplex PCR, and TCRdb holds only the in-frame ones, with some missing. The sample consists of over 150,000 clones, over 7.5% of them appearing once. The CDR3 is 15 residues long. V was clipped by 3 bases and J by 0 bases, with 11 bases between them. Germline V gene sequence: CDR1 SGHTA, CDR2 FQGNSA. This sample was taken from a study of beta chain features in type 1 diabetes. Study-wide findings and caveats: VDJ junctions from patients with type 1 diabetes contained fewer insertions and more deletions.

The sequence was obtained from a man aged 18 to 30 in good health. The material sequenced was central memory CD4+ T cells from blood. V is TRBV7-2 and J is TRBJ1-2, with D unresolved. The CDR3 DNA reads as TGTGCCAGCAGCTTCGCGTTACAGTCTAACTATGGCTACACCTTC. Its protein product is CASSFALQSNYGYTF.